The 2 T cell receptor beta chains presented below share a single source sample, sequenced in a study of blood T cells in healthy people across ages. A second PCR, run for roughly 7 to 11 cycles, used a sample-barcoded 5' primer plus a J-beta primer mix. TCRdb re-derived calls from the 5' RACE reads in MiXCR, one entry per CDR3 protein. The sample contains more than 1 million distinct CDR3 sequences, 40% to 55% of which appear only once. The sequenced sample was blood. The source of these receptors is a woman between 55 and 75 years old in good health.

This clonotype was recorded a few times. V and J are TRBV28 and TRBJ2-3; D possibly corresponds to TRBD1 (5 bases). The CDR3 has 14 residues. The V end lost 3 bases, the J end lost 7 bases, and 14 bases lay between the germline ends. The germline V gene has CDR1 MDHEN and CDR2 SYDVKM. The CDR3 loop reads CASSLYDRGYTQYF. For the CDR3, the DNA is TGTGCCAGCAGTTTGTACGATAGGGGTTATACGCAGTATTTT.

This clonotype has only one observation. The genes are TRBV29-1 and TRBJ2-5, with 11 bases identical to TRBD2. CDR1 is SQVTM, CDR2 ANQGSEA, per germline. The CDR3 totals 15 residues. J gave up 11 bases and V 4 bases, and 15 bases lay outside the gene matches. The CDR3 coding sequence is TGCAGCGTTGGCCGGGGACTAGCGGACTACAATGAGCAGTACTTC. Protein sequence: CSVGRGLADYNEQYF. The full variable domain, its missing parts supplied by reference TRBV29-1 and TRBJ2-5, is SAVISQKPSRDICQRGTSLTIQCQVDSQVTMMFWYRQQPGQSLTLIATANQGSEATYESGFVIDKFPISRPNLTFSTLTVSNMSPEDSSIYLCSVGRGLADYNEQYFGPGTRLLVL.